The source of this TCR beta chain is a study of Graves' ophthalmopathy and Graves' hyperthyroidism. In the study overall: Ahead of any treatment, peripheral blood was obtained at the initial diagnosis.

Germline loops: CDR1 MDHEN, CDR2 SYDVKM. This CDR3 spans 12 amino acids. With V trimmed by 6 bases and J by 7 bases, 4 bases remained unmatched. Clinicians diagnosed using symptoms, serum thyroxine, TRAb, thyroid ultrasound and orbital computed tomography. Out of roughly 9.3 ml of fresh peripheral blood, PBMCs were obtained. This clonotype was seen ten or more times. The antigen remains undetermined. Amplification from RNA transcripts yielded the TCR beta CDR3 regions. RT-PCR with HTBI primers came first, then second-round multiplex PCR. MiXCR, run by TCRdb on the multiplex PCR reads, gives a single entry per CDR3 protein. The table has 500,000 to 700,000 distinct CDR3 sequences, about a fifth seen once; the top ten hold approximately 6.5%. Whole-study results and caveats: The authors also found most expanded thyroid clonotypes above 0.001 frequency in blood.

The sequence was collected from a woman younger than 30 with stable Graves' hyperthyroidism. Some clones in this sample may be carry-over from other donors' samples. The chain carries TRBV28 and TRBJ1-2; TRBD1 aligns across 8 bases. The sequencing input was peripheral blood. CDR3 bases: TGTGCCAGCAGGGCAGGGGGCGGTGGCTACACCTTC. It specifies CASRAGGGGYTF.